Below, one T cell receptor beta chain is given with its context. The antigen remains unidentified. The sample is drawn from a study of beta chain features in type 1 diabetes. Overall study findings and caveats: Type 1 diabetes patients had fewer VDJ junction insertions and more deletions. Within each of all four CD4+ subsets, Type 1 diabetes patients had TCRB CDR3s that were moderately but significantly shorter. For patients, the naive, central memory and Treg TCRB repertoires appeared more alike than for healthy donors.

CD45RO/CCR7/CD25/CD127/CD95/CD27 separated CD4+ naive, central memory, regulatory and stem cell-like memory cells by sorting. The CDR3 length is 13 residues. CDR1 is SGHDN, CDR2 FVKESK, per germline. V lost 3 bases, J lost 9 bases, and 5 bases stayed unmatched. The study reverse transcribed the entire isolated RNA, so it sequenced expressed TCRB transcripts. Libraries were prepared by immunoSEQ multiplex PCR; TCRdb keeps only in-frame clonotypes and omits some of them. The sample carries a few hundred thousand clones, approximately 24% recorded once. The genes are TRBV14 and TRBJ1-2; 9 bases map to TRBD1. The clonotype comes from a woman in her thirties with type 1 diabetes. The sequenced sample consisted of naive CD4+ T cells from blood. CDR3 sequence (DNA): TGTGCCAGCAGCCAGGACAGGGGAGGAAGCTACACCTTC. Translated, it gives CASSQDRGGSYTF. The whole variable domain, filled in from reference TRBV14 and TRBJ1-2, reads EAGVTQFPSHSVIEKGQTVTLRCDPISGHDNLYWYRRVMGKEIKFLLHFVKESKQDESGMPNNRFLAERTGGTYSTLKVQPAELEDSGVYFCASSQDRGGSYTFGSGTRLTVV.